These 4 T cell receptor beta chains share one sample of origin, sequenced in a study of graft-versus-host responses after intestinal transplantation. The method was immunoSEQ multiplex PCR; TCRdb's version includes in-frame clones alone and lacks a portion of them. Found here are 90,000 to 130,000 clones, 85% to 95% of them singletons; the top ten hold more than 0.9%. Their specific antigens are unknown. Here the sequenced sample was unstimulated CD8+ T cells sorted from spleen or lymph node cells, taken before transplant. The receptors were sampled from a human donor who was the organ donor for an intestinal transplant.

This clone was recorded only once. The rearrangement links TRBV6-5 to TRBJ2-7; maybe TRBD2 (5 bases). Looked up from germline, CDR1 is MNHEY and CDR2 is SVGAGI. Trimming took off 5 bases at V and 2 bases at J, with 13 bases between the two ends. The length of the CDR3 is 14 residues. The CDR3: CASSVWETTYEQYF. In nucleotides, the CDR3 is TGTGCCAGCAGTGTTTGGGAGACAACCTACGAGCAGTACTTC.

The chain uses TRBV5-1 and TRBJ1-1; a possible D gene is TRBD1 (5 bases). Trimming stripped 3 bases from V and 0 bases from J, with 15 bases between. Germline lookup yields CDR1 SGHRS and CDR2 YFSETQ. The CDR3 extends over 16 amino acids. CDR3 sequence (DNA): TGCGCCAGCAGCTGGGGGGGAGGACGCATGAACACTGAAGCTTTCTTT. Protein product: CASSWGGGRMNTEAFF.

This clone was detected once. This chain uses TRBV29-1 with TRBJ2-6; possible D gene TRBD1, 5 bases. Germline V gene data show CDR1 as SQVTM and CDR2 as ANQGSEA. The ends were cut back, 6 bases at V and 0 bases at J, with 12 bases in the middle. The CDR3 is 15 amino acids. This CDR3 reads CSVLTVDSGANVLTF. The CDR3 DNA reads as TGCAGCGTATTGACAGTGGACTCTGGGGCCAACGTCCTGACTTTC.

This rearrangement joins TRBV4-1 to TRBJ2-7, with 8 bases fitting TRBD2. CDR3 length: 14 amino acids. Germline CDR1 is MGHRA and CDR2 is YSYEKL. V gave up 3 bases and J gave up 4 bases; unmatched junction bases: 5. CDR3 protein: CASSQVAGFYEQYF. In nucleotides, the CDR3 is TGCGCCAGCAGCCAGGTAGCGGGATTTTACGAGCAGTACTTC.